This T cell receptor beta chain is drawn from a study of response to subunit inactivated influenza vaccine. Findings and caveats of the study: Seasonal influenza vaccination, on each occasion, was suggested by the authors to recruit few new T cells.

TCRdb recomputed calls from the RT-PCR reads with MiXCR, one row per CDR3 protein. The table shows some 540,000 distinct CDR3 sequences, with approximately 20% occurring only once. On this clonotype: Its antigen is not known.

The junction had 11 bases not matched to a gene; V was cut back by 5 bases and J by 7 bases. Germline V gene lookup returns CDR1 SQVTM and CDR2 ANQGSEA. The CDR3 loop spans 15 amino acids. These same records also appear under a second study, on T cells expressing NK-cell markers. This second study says: Researchers built TCR beta cDNA using 5'RACE template switching with UMIs. Sorted CD3+CD56+NKG2C+, CD3+CD56+NKG2C- and CD3+CD56-NKG2C+ T cells supplied TCR beta repertoires. In the group of eight sequenced donors, seven were HCMV-seropositive and one was seronegative. In 6 or 7 donors, dominant NKG2C+ clonotypes were about 1.0-7.0% of CD8+ T cells.

Sequences were derived from CD4+ T cells sorted from PBMCs, sampled about 13 days after vaccination. The chain links TRBV29-1 to TRBJ2-1, with 10 bases fitting TRBD1. The origin of this receptor is a man aged 45 to 65 who received an inactivated influenza vaccine. The CDR3 region is CSVTPQTGGWNEQFF. In nucleotides, the CDR3 is TGCAGCGTTACGCCCCAGACAGGGGGCTGGAATGAGCAGTTCTTC.